These T cell receptor beta chains were read from a single sample in a study of shared clonotypes between healthy human individuals. Clones were sequenced by immunoSEQ multiplex PCR, and TCRdb holds only the in-frame ones, with some missing. The sample shows some 2,100,000 clones, 95% of them seen only once. The sample was naive CD4+ T cells sorted from blood. The receptors were gathered from a man between 18 and 29 years old in good health. CDR3s include the opening cysteine and the closing phenylalanine or tryptophan. Each record gives: clone size, D gene, J gene, V gene, CDR3 DNA, CDR3 protein. D genes are given only for firm matches. Clone size is stated in some rows and not others, as once, few, many or a class when expanded.

abundance: -
d_gene: -
j_gene: TRBJ2-5
v_gene: TRBV5-1
CDR3nt: TGCGCCAGCAGCTTGGCGCTCGTGGAGACCCAGTACTTC
CDR3aa: CASSLALVETQYF

abundance: -
d_gene: -
j_gene: TRBJ1-6
v_gene: TRBV2
CDR3nt: TGTGCCAGCACGGGGGATAATTCACCCCTCCACTTT
CDR3aa: CASTGDNSPLHF

abundance: -
d_gene: TRBD1
j_gene: TRBJ2-7
v_gene: TRBV7-8
CDR3nt: TGTGCCAGCAGCCCGACAGGGCAGTCCTACGAGCAGTACTTC
CDR3aa: CASSPTGQSYEQYF

abundance: -
d_gene: TRBD1
j_gene: TRBJ1-4
v_gene: TRBV18
CDR3nt: TGTGCCAGCTCATCTCGACAGGGTAATGAAAAACTGTTTTTT
CDR3aa: CASSSRQGNEKLFF

abundance: -
d_gene: -
j_gene: TRBJ2-7
v_gene: TRBV7-9
CDR3nt: TGTGCCAGCAGCCCCGGACGGTACGAGCAGTACTTC
CDR3aa: CASSPGRYEQYF

abundance: -
d_gene: -
j_gene: TRBJ2-7
v_gene: TRBV30
CDR3nt: TGTGCCTGGGCGACAGGAATTGAGCAGTACTTC
CDR3aa: CAWATGIEQYF

abundance: -
d_gene: -
j_gene: TRBJ2-3
v_gene: TRBV6-1
CDR3nt: TGTGCCAGCAGGGAAACAGGGCGGTTAGGCACAGATACGCAGTATTTT
CDR3aa: CASRETGRLGTDTQYF

abundance: -
d_gene: -
j_gene: TRBJ1-6
v_gene: TRBV30
CDR3nt: TGTGCCTCCTCCCGGGGCGATTCACCCCTCCACTTT
CDR3aa: CASSRGDSPLHF

abundance: -
d_gene: -
j_gene: TRBJ2-1
v_gene: TRBV11-2
CDR3nt: TGTGCCAGCAGCCCCGCACTGACTATAGCAGTTGAGCAGTTCTTC
CDR3aa: CASSPALTIAVEQFF

abundance: -
d_gene: -
j_gene: TRBJ1-5
v_gene: TRBV6-6
CDR3nt: TGTGCCAGCAGTTACACACGGGGTAGCAATCAGCCCCAGCATTTT
CDR3aa: CASSYTRGSNQPQHF

abundance: -
d_gene: TRBD1
j_gene: TRBJ1-2
v_gene: TRBV2
CDR3nt: TGTGCCAGCGGATTACAGGGGGCGATCGGCTACACCTTC
CDR3aa: CASGLQGAIGYTF

abundance: -
d_gene: TRBD1
j_gene: TRBJ2-2
v_gene: TRBV27
CDR3nt: TGTGCCAGCAGTTTAGGGACAGGGACCCCCGGGGAGCTGTTTTTT
CDR3aa: CASSLGTGTPGELFF

abundance: -
d_gene: -
j_gene: TRBJ2-2
v_gene: TRBV7-2
CDR3nt: TGTGCCAGCAGCACCCTCATCTACACCGGGGAGCTGTTTTTT
CDR3aa: CASSTLIYTGELFF

abundance: -
d_gene: -
j_gene: TRBJ1-5
v_gene: TRBV15
CDR3nt: TGTGCCACCAGCCTTGGAGCGATTAGTAATCAGCCCCAGCATTTT
CDR3aa: CATSLGAISNQPQHF

abundance: -
d_gene: TRBD1
j_gene: TRBJ1-1
v_gene: TRBV7-2
CDR3nt: TGTGCCAGCAGCTTCCTTGGACAGGGCACTGAAGCTTTCTTT
CDR3aa: CASSFLGQGTEAFF

abundance: -
d_gene: TRBD2
j_gene: TRBJ2-5
v_gene: TRBV4-2
CDR3nt: TGTGCCAGCAGCCCCGGGACTAGCGGGGGGTGGTACCAAGAGACCCAGTACTTC
CDR3aa: CASSPGTSGGWYQETQYF

abundance: -
d_gene: TRBD1
j_gene: TRBJ2-3
v_gene: TRBV10-3
CDR3nt: TGTGCCATCAGTAACACTAGGACAGGGACTAGCACAGATACGCAGTATTTT
CDR3aa: CAISNTRTGTSTDTQYF

abundance: -
d_gene: TRBD1
j_gene: TRBJ1-4
v_gene: TRBV6-6
CDR3nt: TGTGCCAGCCAGGGGGCAGACAATGAAAAACTGTTTTTT
CDR3aa: CASQGADNEKLFF

abundance: -
d_gene: -
j_gene: TRBJ2-1
v_gene: TRBV6-5
CDR3nt: TGTGCCAGCAGCCCCGCGAGCCGGGCCTACAATGAGCAGTTCTTC
CDR3aa: CASSPASRAYNEQFF

abundance: -
d_gene: -
j_gene: TRBJ2-1
v_gene: TRBV9
CDR3nt: TGTGCCAGCAGCCCCGGAGGGAACTACAATGAGCAGTTCTTC
CDR3aa: CASSPGGNYNEQFF

abundance: -
d_gene: -
j_gene: TRBJ1-4
v_gene: TRBV10-2
CDR3nt: TGCGCCAGCAGGCCGCCGGGCGGGGGGGGTGAAAAACTGTTTTTT
CDR3aa: CASRPPGGGGEKLFF

abundance: once
d_gene: -
j_gene: TRBJ2-1
v_gene: TRBV4-1
CDR3nt: TGCGCCAGCAGCCAAGACGGAACGAGCTCCTACAATGAGCAGTTCTTC
CDR3aa: CASSQDGTSSYNEQFF

abundance: -
d_gene: -
j_gene: TRBJ2-2
v_gene: TRBV9
CDR3nt: TGTGCCAGCAGCGTAGTGGGTCAGGGTAGGACCGGGGAGCTGTTTTTT
CDR3aa: CASSVVGQGRTGELFF

abundance: -
d_gene: TRBD1
j_gene: TRBJ1-1
v_gene: TRBV18
CDR3nt: TGTGCCAGCTCACCTCCAGGGGGGTTGACTGAAGCTTTCTTT
CDR3aa: CASSPPGGLTEAFF

abundance: -
d_gene: -
j_gene: TRBJ1-2
v_gene: TRBV19
CDR3nt: TGTGCCAGTAGTACCACGGACGGTTTCAACTATGGCTACACCTTC
CDR3aa: CASSTTDGFNYGYTF

abundance: -
d_gene: -
j_gene: TRBJ2-5
v_gene: TRBV27
CDR3nt: TGTGCCAGCAGTTTGCAGTACCAAGAGACCCAGTACTTC
CDR3aa: CASSLQYQETQYF

abundance: -
d_gene: -
j_gene: TRBJ2-5
v_gene: TRBV7-2
CDR3nt: TGTGCCAGCAGCTTAGTGGACAGCCAGACCCAGTACTTC
CDR3aa: CASSLVDSQTQYF

abundance: -
d_gene: -
j_gene: TRBJ2-7
v_gene: TRBV15
CDR3nt: TGTGCCACCAGCACACCTCTTGAGGGGAACTACGAGCAGTACTTC
CDR3aa: CATSTPLEGNYEQYF

abundance: once
d_gene: TRBD1
j_gene: TRBJ2-5
v_gene: TRBV5-4
CDR3nt: TGTGCCAGCAGCCAACAGGGGGCCGGGGAGACCCAGTACTTC
CDR3aa: CASSQQGAGETQYF

abundance: -
d_gene: TRBD2
j_gene: TRBJ2-5
v_gene: TRBV6-1
CDR3nt: TGTGCCAGCAGTTCCAACCTAGCGGAAGAGACCCAGTACTTC
CDR3aa: CASSSNLAEETQYF

abundance: -
d_gene: TRBD2
j_gene: TRBJ2-7
v_gene: TRBV4-3
CDR3nt: TGCGCCAGCAGCCAAGGCCGTTCGGGGGGACTAGCTTTGTACGAGCAGTACTTC
CDR3aa: CASSQGRSGGLALYEQYF

abundance: -
d_gene: -
j_gene: TRBJ1-2
v_gene: TRBV5-1
CDR3nt: TGCGCCAGCAGCTTGGCCTTTGGGGAGACAGGCGCCTATGGCTACACCTTC
CDR3aa: CASSLAFGETGAYGYTF

abundance: -
d_gene: -
j_gene: TRBJ2-7
v_gene: TRBV7-2
CDR3nt: TGTGCCAGCAGCTTAGGCGCGTCCCGAGGCGAGCAGTACTTC
CDR3aa: CASSLGASRGEQYF

abundance: -
d_gene: -
j_gene: TRBJ2-2
v_gene: TRBV28
CDR3nt: TGTGCCAGCAGTCTCGGAGTGGTCTCCGGGGAGCTGTTTTTT
CDR3aa: CASSLGVVSGELFF

abundance: -
d_gene: -
j_gene: TRBJ1-1
v_gene: TRBV6-5
CDR3nt: TGTGCCAGCAGGGCCAGGGGTGGGAACACTGAAGCTTTCTTT
CDR3aa: CASRARGGNTEAFF

abundance: -
d_gene: -
j_gene: TRBJ2-7
v_gene: TRBV10-2
CDR3nt: TGCGCCAGCAGTGAGTTTCCAGTTATAGCTTCTTACGAGCAGTACTTC
CDR3aa: CASSEFPVIASYEQYF

abundance: -
d_gene: TRBD1
j_gene: TRBJ2-6
v_gene: TRBV7-9
CDR3nt: TGTGCCAGCAGCTCTACTCCGGGACAGGAGACCTCTGGGGCCAACGTCCTGACTTTC
CDR3aa: CASSSTPGQETSGANVLTF

abundance: -
d_gene: -
j_gene: TRBJ1-2
v_gene: TRBV6-5
CDR3nt: TGTGCCAGCAGTTACGGGCAGGTGGGCTACGGCTATGGCTACACCTTC
CDR3aa: CASSYGQVGYGYGYTF

abundance: -
d_gene: -
j_gene: TRBJ1-1
v_gene: TRBV5-1
CDR3nt: TGCGCCAGCAGCCCAAGATCCACTGAAGCTTTCTTT
CDR3aa: CASSPRSTEAFF

abundance: -
d_gene: -
j_gene: TRBJ2-1
v_gene: TRBV2
CDR3nt: TGTGCCAGCCACCCCAGGAGAGGGTCCAATGAGCAGTTCTTC
CDR3aa: CASHPRRGSNEQFF

abundance: -
d_gene: TRBD1
j_gene: TRBJ2-1
v_gene: TRBV7-2
CDR3nt: TGTGCCAGCAGCCCCACCCGGACAGGGGGCGAGTCAAGTCTGAGGTTCTTC
CDR3aa: CASSPTRTGGESSLRFF

abundance: -
d_gene: TRBD1
j_gene: TRBJ2-3
v_gene: TRBV19
CDR3nt: TGTGCCAGTAGTACTGGGACAGGGACGATGCAGGAAACGCAGTATTTT
CDR3aa: CASSTGTGTMQETQYF

abundance: -
d_gene: -
j_gene: TRBJ2-1
v_gene: TRBV2
CDR3nt: TGTGCCAGCAGTCTTGACAATTCCCCCTACAATGAGCAGTTCTTC
CDR3aa: CASSLDNSPYNEQFF

abundance: -
d_gene: TRBD1
j_gene: TRBJ2-2
v_gene: TRBV28
CDR3nt: TGTGCCAGCAGGGAACAGGGACAGGGATCCGGGGAGCTGTTTTTT
CDR3aa: CASREQGQGSGELFF

abundance: -
d_gene: -
j_gene: TRBJ2-7
v_gene: TRBV18
CDR3nt: TGTGCCAGCTCATCTGACAGCTACGAGCAGTACTTC
CDR3aa: CASSSDSYEQYF

abundance: -
d_gene: TRBD2
j_gene: TRBJ2-5
v_gene: TRBV5-1
CDR3nt: TGCGCCAGCAGCCCCTCCAATCTAGCGGGAGGAGAGACCCAGTACTTC
CDR3aa: CASSPSNLAGGETQYF

abundance: -
d_gene: -
j_gene: TRBJ1-1
v_gene: TRBV10-3
CDR3nt: TGTGCCATCACCGGGACCGGGGGCCTCACTGAAGCTTTCTTT
CDR3aa: CAITGTGGLTEAFF

abundance: -
d_gene: -
j_gene: TRBJ2-1
v_gene: TRBV9
CDR3nt: TGTGCCAGCAGCGTAGTTGGCGGTTCCTACAATGAGCAGTTCTTC
CDR3aa: CASSVVGGSYNEQFF

abundance: -
d_gene: -
j_gene: TRBJ1-1
v_gene: TRBV5-1
CDR3nt: TGCGCCAGCAGCTTGCGGCAGGGTGAGTTTTGGACTGAAGCTTTCTTT
CDR3aa: CASSLRQGEFWTEAFF

abundance: -
d_gene: -
j_gene: TRBJ2-7
v_gene: TRBV5-1
CDR3nt: TGCGCCAGCAGCTTGAGGCCAGGGATATCACCTTCCTACGAGCAGTACTTC
CDR3aa: CASSLRPGISPSYEQYF

abundance: -
d_gene: TRBD2
j_gene: TRBJ2-7
v_gene: TRBV4-3
CDR3nt: TGCGCCAGCAGCCAAGGTGGTGCGGGAGGGGGCGAGCAGTACTTC
CDR3aa: CASSQGGAGGGEQYF